A single count supports the clone carrying this T cell receptor beta chain. What it recognizes is unknown. The record originates from a study of cytomegalovirus exposure and HLA in healthy donors. The study ran its PCR with 60 Vbeta and 13 Jbeta primers. Clones were read by immunoSEQ multiplex PCR, and TCRdb kept only the in-frame ones, dropping some. The sample contains roughly 120,000 clones, 55% to 75% of which appear only once. General study results and limits: Using a false discovery rate of 0.05, a later analysis showed that approximately 16,000 TCR beta sequences were associated with HLA alleles. It was only CMV serostatus that was available as immune exposure information.

The CDR3 covers 13 residues. V was cut by 5 bases and J by 5 bases, with 12 bases left in between. CDR1 SGHVS and CDR2 FQNEAQ come from the germline V gene. The receptor was isolated from a woman in her 40s in good health and CMV-seropositive. This chain uses TRBV7-8 with TRBJ1-1; a weak D match, TRBD1 (6 bases). The specimen was PBMCs. The CDR3 nucleotides read TGTGCCAGCAGCATTACGAGGGGGACTGAAGCTTTCTTT. It is translated as CASSITRGTEAFF.